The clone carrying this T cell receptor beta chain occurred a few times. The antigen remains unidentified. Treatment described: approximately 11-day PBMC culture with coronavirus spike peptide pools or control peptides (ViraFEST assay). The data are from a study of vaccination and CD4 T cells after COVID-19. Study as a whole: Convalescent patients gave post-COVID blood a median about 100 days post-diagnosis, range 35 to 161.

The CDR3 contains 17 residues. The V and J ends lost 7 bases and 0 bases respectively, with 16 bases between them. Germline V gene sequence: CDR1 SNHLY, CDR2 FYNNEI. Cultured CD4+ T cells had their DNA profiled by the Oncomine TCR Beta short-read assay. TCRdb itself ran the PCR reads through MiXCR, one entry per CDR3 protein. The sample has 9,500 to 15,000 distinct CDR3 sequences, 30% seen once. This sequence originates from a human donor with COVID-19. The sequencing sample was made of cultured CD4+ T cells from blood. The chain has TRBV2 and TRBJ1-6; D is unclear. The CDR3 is CASTIGGLSSYNSPLHF. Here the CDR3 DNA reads TGTGCCAGCACGATAGGCGGGTTAAGCTCCTATAATTCACCCCTCCACTTT.